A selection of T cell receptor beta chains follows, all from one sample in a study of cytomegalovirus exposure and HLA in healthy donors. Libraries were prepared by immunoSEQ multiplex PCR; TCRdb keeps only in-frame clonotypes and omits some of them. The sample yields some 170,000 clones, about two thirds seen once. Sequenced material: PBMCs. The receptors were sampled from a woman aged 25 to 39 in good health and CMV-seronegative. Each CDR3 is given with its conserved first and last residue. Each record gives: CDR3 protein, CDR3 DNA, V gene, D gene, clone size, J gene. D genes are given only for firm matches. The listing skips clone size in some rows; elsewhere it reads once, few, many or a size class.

CDR3aa: CASGDDINQPQHF
CDR3nt: TGTGCCAGCGGCGATGACATCAATCAGCCCCAGCATTTT
v_gene: TRBV7-9
d_gene: NA
abundance: NA
j_gene: TRBJ1-5

CDR3aa: CASSAGQGLDTQYF
CDR3nt: TGTGCCAGCAGCGCGGGACAGGGGTTAGATACGCAGTATTTT
v_gene: TRBV7-9
d_gene: TRBD1
abundance: NA
j_gene: TRBJ2-3

CDR3aa: CASSQGTSGYYNEQFF
CDR3nt: TGTGCCAGCAGTCAGGGGACTAGCGGTTACTACAATGAGCAGTTCTTC
v_gene: TRBV7-6
d_gene: TRBD2
abundance: few
j_gene: TRBJ2-1

CDR3aa: CASSQDSHRHNQETQYF
CDR3nt: TGCGCCAGCAGCCAAGATTCGCACAGGCACAATCAAGAGACCCAGTACTTC
v_gene: TRBV4-3
d_gene: NA
abundance: NA
j_gene: TRBJ2-5

CDR3aa: CAWTQDLAGYTF
CDR3nt: TGTGCCTGGACCCAGGACCTAGCAGGCTACACCTTC
v_gene: TRBV30
d_gene: NA
abundance: NA
j_gene: TRBJ1-2

CDR3aa: CASSRSGSTDTQYF
CDR3nt: TGTGCCAGCAGCCGTAGCGGGAGCACAGATACGCAGTATTTT
v_gene: TRBV7-8
d_gene: TRBD2
abundance: few
j_gene: TRBJ2-3

CDR3aa: CASSDPGIRPLHF
CDR3nt: TGTGCCAGCAGTGACCCAGGGATCAGACCCCTCCACTTT
v_gene: TRBV6-1
d_gene: NA
abundance: NA
j_gene: TRBJ1-6

CDR3aa: CASSQVPASSYNSPLHF
CDR3nt: TGCGCCAGCAGCCAAGTCCCCGCTAGCTCCTATAATTCACCCCTCCACTTT
v_gene: TRBV4-1
d_gene: NA
abundance: NA
j_gene: TRBJ1-6

CDR3aa: CASSSPGQGHSHEQYF
CDR3nt: TGCGCCAGCAGTTCACCGGGACAGGGCCACTCTCACGAGCAGTACTTC
v_gene: TRBV23-1
d_gene: TRBD1
abundance: few
j_gene: TRBJ2-7

CDR3aa: CASSRQYNEKLFF
CDR3nt: TGTGCCAGCAGTAGACAGTATAATGAAAAACTGTTTTTT
v_gene: TRBV27
d_gene: NA
abundance: NA
j_gene: TRBJ1-4